This record covers a single T cell receptor beta chain. Produced via immunoSEQ multiplex PCR; TCRdb's table is partial and in-frame only. The table shows under 200,000 clones, with 88% occurring only once. The data derive from a study of blood T cell repertoires in COVID-19. Study as a whole: Material from acute and convalescent COVID-19 was sourced from the United States, Italy and Spain. PBMCs, B-cell-depleted T cells, or T cells provided the cDNA or gDNA that made up the material.

This CDR3 region has 15 residues. Trimming cost V 0 bases and J 7 bases, with 15 bases left between them. CDR1 is LGHNA, CDR2 YSLEER, per germline. The source material was peripheral blood. The TCR comes from a man in his forties or fifties with active or convalescent COVID-19. The rearrangement uses TRBV4-3 and TRBJ1-1; D perhaps matches TRBD1 (5 bases). The CDR3: CASSQDAGYSIEAFF. In nucleotides, the CDR3 is TGCGCCAGCAGCCAAGATGCAGGGTATTCGATTGAAGCTTTCTTT.